One T cell receptor beta chain is described in this entry. Its recognized antigen is unknown. Base-call qualities are not available, and no considerably larger clone is one nucleotide away. At diagnosis, tumor, uninvolved tumor-adjacent lung and peripheral blood were collected and then preserved as a mix of FFPE and fresh-frozen material. For TCR repertoire profiling, blood samples were analyzed as peripheral blood mononuclear cells. The entry originates in a study of T cells in localized non-small cell lung cancer (dated by TCRdb to 2019 to 2021). In the study overall: T cell repertoires of fewer than 250 early-stage NSCLC patients were analyzed, with tumors being compared against uninvolved tumor-adjacent lungs. The cohort was made up of hundreds of treatment-naive NSCLC patients whose localized lung tumors had been resected. A mean age of 66.3 years was recorded for the NSCLC patients, of whom 129 were male and over 100 were female.

Paper-wide results and their limitations: A median of roughly 58 of the top 100 tumor clones were detected in paired uninvolved adjacent lung, and some 30 of these tumor clones were also found among the top 100 clones of the paired uninvolved adjacent lung. Longer overall survival was associated with higher blood T cell density, whereas shorter survival was associated with higher adjacent-lung clonality. Because the study design was exploratory, TCR variables were selected using unadjusted p-values without false-discovery rate correction. Multi-region tumor sequencing was not performed, so intratumor heterogeneity could not be excluded. The highest T cell clonality was observed in uninvolved tumor-adjacent lung, where clonality exceeded that of tumor, suggesting that antigenic responses were more focused in uninvolved tumor-adjacent lung.

Counted from cysteine to phenylalanine, this CDR3 has 16 amino acids. CDR3 DNA is the only sequence kept; it has 48 bases, read in frame from the first base. V is shortened by 4 bases, J by 3 bases, and the region joining them spans 18 bases. The germline V gene encodes CDR1 SGHDT and CDR2 YYEEEE. The immunoSEQ Assay was used to sequence TCR beta CDR3 regions from DNA. In the authors' own workflow: T cell density was computed as TCR beta template counts normalized to usable DNA estimated by amplifying housekeeping genes. Richness was estimated with the preseqR package, extrapolating to 400,000 templates for PBMC samples and 120,000 templates for tissue samples. Clonality was calculated as one minus Pielou's evenness. Differential abundance testing on productive amino-acid clonotypes, with a minimum total count of 5 and an alpha of 0.1, was used to identify tissue-enriched TCRs. Repertoire overlap between compartments was quantified with the Jaccard Index and Morisita Overlap Index. GLIPH grouped TCR beta CDR3s together with public tetramer-defined viral CDR3s, and a viral motif had to include at least three viral sequences and also show V-gene enrichment. The clones in this table, taken by TCRdb from immuneACCESS, are in-frame only. Not every clone is retained; where verified, under half of the shortfall comes from an unresolved V gene, and the cause of the rest is unknown. V and J calls and clone size are copied from that table; D and trimming were computed from the DNA. This sample gives around 140,000 clones in total; 80% to 90% of them show up just once. The top ten hold 1.5% to 2% of the sample.

The clonotype originates from a female donor aged 60 or older with stage I lung adenocarcinoma. The sample consisted of peripheral blood, taken before any cancer treatment. In this chain, TRBV5-6 is recombined with TRBJ2-3; TRBD1 might be the D gene, on 6 matching bases. This receptor carries the CDR3 CASSADYGGKTDTQYF. Read as DNA, the sequence is TGTGCCAGCAGCGCCGATTATGGGGGCAAAACAGATACGCAGTATTTT.